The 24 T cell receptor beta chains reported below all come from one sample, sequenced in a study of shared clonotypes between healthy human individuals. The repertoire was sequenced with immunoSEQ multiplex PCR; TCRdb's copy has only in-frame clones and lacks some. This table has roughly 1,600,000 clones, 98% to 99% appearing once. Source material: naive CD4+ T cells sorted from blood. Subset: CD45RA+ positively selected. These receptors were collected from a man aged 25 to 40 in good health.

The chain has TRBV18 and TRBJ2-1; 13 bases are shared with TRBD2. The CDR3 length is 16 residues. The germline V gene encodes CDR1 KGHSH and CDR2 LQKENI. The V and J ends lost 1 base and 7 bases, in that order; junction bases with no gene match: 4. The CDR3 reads CASSPLGLAGQNEQFF. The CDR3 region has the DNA TGTGCCAGCTCACCACTGGGACTAGCGGGACAGAATGAGCAGTTCTTC.

CDR3 sequence reads: CASSWTSGNYEQYF. CDR3 coding DNA: TGCGCCAGCAGCTGGACTAGCGGGAACTACGAGCAGTACTTC. V and J are TRBV5-1 and TRBJ2-7; 12 bases fit TRBD2. Germline values: CDR1 SGHRS, CDR2 YFSETQ. J gave up 3 bases and V 3 bases, and 1 base lay outside the gene matches. The CDR3 consists of 14 residues.

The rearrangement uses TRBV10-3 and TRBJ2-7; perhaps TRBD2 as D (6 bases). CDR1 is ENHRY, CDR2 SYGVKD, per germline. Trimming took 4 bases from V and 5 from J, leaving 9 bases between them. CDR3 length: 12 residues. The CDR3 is CAISAPGDEQYF. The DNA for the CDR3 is TGTGCCATCAGTGCCCCGGGAGACGAGCAGTACTTC.

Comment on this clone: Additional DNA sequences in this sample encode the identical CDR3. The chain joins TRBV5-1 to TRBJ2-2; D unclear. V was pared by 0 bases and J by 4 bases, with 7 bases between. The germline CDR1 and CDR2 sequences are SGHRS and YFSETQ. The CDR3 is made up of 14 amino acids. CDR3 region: CASSLVAGTGELFF. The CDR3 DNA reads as TGCGCCAGCAGCTTGGTTGCTGGCACCGGGGAGCTGTTTTTT.

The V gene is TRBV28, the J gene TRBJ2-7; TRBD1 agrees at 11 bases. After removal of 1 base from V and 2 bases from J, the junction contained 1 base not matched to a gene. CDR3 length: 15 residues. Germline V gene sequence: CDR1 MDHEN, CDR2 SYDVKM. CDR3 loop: CASSLLGQGAYEQYF. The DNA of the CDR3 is TGTGCCAGCAGTTTATTGGGACAGGGGGCCTACGAGCAGTACTTC.

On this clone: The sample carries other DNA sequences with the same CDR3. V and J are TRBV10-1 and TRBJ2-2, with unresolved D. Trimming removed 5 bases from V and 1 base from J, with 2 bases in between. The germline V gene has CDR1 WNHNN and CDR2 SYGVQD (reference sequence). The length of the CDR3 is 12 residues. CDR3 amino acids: CASSRNTGELFF. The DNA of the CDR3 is TGCGCCAGCAGTAGGAACACCGGGGAGCTGTTTTTT.

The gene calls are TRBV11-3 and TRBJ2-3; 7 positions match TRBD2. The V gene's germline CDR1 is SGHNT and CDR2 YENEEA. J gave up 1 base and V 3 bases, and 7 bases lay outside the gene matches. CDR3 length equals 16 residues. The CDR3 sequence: CASSFSGLGRTDTQYF. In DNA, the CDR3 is TGTGCCAGCAGCTTTAGCGGGTTAGGACGCACAGATACGCAGTATTTT.

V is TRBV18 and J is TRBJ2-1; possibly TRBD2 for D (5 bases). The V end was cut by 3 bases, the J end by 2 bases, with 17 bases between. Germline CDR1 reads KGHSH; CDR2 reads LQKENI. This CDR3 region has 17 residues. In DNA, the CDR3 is TGTGCCAGCTCACCGCTAGCCGGGCGTAATCCCTACAATGAGCAGTTCTTC. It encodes CASSPLAGRNPYNEQFF.

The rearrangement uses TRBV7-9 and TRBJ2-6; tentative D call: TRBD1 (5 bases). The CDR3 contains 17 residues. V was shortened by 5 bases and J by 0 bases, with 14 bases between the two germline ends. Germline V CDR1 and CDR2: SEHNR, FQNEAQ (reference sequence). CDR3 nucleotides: TGTGCCAGCAGCCCGAAAATAGACAGCTCTGGGGCCAACGTCCTGACTTTC. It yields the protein CASSPKIDSSGANVLTF.

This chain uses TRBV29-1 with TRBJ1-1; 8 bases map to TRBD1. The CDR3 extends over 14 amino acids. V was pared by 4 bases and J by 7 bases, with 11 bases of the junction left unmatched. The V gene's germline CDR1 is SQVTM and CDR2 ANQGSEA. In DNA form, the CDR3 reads TGCAGCGTTGTACCCGACAGGGGAGTGGGTGAAGCTTTCTTT. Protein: CSVVPDRGVGEAFF. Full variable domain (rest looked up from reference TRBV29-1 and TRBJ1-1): SAVISQKPSRDICQRGTSLTIQCQVDSQVTMMFWYRQQPGQSLTLIATANQGSEATYESGFVIDKFPISRPNLTFSTLTVSNMSPEDSSIYLCSVVPDRGVGEAFFGQGTRLTVV.

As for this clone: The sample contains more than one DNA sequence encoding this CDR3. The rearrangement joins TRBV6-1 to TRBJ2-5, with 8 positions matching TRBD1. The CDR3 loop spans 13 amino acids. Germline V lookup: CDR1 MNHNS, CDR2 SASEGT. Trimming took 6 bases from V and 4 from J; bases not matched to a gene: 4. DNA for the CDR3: TGTGCCAGCAGGGCAGGGGGCGGAGAGACCCAGTACTTC. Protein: CASRAGGGETQYF.

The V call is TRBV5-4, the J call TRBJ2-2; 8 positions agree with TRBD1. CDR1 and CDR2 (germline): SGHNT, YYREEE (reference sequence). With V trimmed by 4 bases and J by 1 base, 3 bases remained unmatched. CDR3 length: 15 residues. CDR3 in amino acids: CASSVGQGNTGELFF. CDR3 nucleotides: TGTGCCAGCAGCGTCGGACAGGGGAACACCGGGGAGCTGTTTTTT. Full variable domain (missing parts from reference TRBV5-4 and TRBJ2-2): ETGVTQSPTHLIKTRGQQVTLRCSSQSGHNTVSWYQQALGQGPQFIFQYYREEENGRGNFPPRFSGLQFPNYSSELNVNALELDDSALYLCASSVGQGNTGELFFGEGSRLTVL.

In DNA form, the CDR3 reads TGTGCCAGCTCCCAAGAAACAGGCTCTGGAAACACCATATATTTT. Translating gives CASSQETGSGNTIYF. The chain is built from TRBV18 and TRBJ1-3, with D possibly TRBD1 on 5 matching bases. The germline V gene encodes CDR1 KGHSH and CDR2 LQKENI. This CDR3 has 15 residues. Trimming took 6 bases from V and 0 from J, leaving 12 bases between them. The whole variable domain, filled in from reference TRBV18 and TRBJ1-3, reads NAGVMQNPRHLVRRRGQEARLRCSPMKGHSHVYWYRQLPEEGLKFMVYLQKENIIDESGMPKERFSAEFPKEGPSILRIQQVVRGDSAAYFCASSQETGSGNTIYFGEGSWLTVV.

The CDR3 sequence: CASSLEGSRDLSGYTF. CDR3 bases: TGCGCCAGCAGCTTGGAGGGTTCCCGAGATCTTAGTGGCTACACCTTC. V and J are TRBV5-1 and TRBJ1-2; D is uncertain. There are 16 residues in the CDR3. Germline V gene sequence: CDR1 SGHRS, CDR2 YFSETQ. Trimming took off 0 bases at V and 7 bases at J, with 19 bases between the two ends.

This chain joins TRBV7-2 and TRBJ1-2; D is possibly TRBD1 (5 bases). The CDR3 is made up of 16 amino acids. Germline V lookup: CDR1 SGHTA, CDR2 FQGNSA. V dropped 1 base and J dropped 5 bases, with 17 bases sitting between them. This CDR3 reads CASSLVFTGTEYGYTF. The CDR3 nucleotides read TGTGCCAGCAGCTTAGTATTTACCGGGACGGAGTATGGCTACACCTTC.

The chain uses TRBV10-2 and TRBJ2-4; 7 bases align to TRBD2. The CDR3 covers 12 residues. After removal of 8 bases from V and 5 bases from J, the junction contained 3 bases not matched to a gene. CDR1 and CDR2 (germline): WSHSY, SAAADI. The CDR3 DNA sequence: TGCGCCAGCCGGGGGGACCAAAACATTCAGTACTTC. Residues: CASRGDQNIQYF.

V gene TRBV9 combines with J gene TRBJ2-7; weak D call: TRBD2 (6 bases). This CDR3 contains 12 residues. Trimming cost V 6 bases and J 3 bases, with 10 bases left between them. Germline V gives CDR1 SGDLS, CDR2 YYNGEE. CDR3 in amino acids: CASTGSHYEQYF. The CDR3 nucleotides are TGTGCCAGCACCGGGAGTCACTACGAGCAGTACTTC.

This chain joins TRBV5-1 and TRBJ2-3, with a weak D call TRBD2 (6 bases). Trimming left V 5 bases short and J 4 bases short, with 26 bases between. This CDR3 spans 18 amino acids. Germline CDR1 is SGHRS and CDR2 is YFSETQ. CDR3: CASRTGARSAWVPDTQYF. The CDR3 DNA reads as TGCGCCAGCAGAACGGGAGCCAGATCAGCTTGGGTTCCAGATACGCAGTATTTT.

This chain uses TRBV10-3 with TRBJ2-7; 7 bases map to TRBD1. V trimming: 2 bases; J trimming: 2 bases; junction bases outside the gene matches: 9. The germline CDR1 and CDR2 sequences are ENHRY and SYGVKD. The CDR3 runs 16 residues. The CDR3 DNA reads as TGTGCCATCAGTGAGGCTCTGACAGGGACGGCCTACGAGCAGTACTTC. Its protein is CAISEALTGTAYEQYF.

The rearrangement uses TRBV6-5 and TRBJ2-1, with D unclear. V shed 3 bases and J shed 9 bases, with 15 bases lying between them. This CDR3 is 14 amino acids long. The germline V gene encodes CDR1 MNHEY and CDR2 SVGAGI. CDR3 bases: TGTGCCAGCAGTTATACCGGACGAGATACTGAGCAGTTCTTC. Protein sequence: CASSYTGRDTEQFF.

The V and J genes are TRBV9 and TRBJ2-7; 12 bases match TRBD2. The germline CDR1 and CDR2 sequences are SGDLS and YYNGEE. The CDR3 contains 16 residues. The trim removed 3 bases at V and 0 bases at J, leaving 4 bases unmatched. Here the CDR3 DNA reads TGTGCCAGCAGCGCCCGACTAGCGGGGGCCTCCTACGAGCAGTACTTC. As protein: CASSARLAGASYEQYF.

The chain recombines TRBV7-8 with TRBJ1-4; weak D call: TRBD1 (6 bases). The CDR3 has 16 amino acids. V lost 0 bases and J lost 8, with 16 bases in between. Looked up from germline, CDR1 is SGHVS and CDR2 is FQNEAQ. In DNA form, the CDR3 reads TGTGCCAGCAGCTTAGCGCCCGGGGGCGCCCGGGAAAAACTGTTTTTT. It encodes CASSLAPGGAREKLFF.

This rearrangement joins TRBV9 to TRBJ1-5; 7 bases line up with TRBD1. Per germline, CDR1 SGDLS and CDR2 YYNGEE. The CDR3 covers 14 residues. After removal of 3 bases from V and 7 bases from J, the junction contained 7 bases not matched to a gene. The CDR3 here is CASSGQGTGQPQHF. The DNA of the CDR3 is TGTGCCAGCAGCGGACAGGGTACGGGGCAGCCCCAGCATTTT.

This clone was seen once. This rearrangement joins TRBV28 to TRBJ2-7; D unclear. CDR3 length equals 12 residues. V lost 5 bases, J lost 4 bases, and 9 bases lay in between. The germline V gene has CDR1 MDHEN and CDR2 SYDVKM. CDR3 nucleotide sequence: TGTGCCAGCAGTCCCGATCTTTACGAGCAGTACTTC. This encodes CASSPDLYEQYF.